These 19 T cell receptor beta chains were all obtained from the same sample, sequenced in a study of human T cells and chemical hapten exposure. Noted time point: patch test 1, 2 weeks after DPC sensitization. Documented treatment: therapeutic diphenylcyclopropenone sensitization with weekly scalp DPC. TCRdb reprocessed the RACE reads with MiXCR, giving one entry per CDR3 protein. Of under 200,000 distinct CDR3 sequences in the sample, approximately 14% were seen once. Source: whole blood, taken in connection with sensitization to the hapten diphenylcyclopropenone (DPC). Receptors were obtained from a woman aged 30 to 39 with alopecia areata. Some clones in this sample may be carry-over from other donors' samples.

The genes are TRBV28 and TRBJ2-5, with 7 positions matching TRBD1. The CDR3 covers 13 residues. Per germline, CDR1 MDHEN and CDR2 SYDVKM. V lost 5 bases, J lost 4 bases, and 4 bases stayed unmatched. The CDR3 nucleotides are TGTGCCAGCAGTACTACAGGGGTAGAGACCCAGTACTTC. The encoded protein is CASSTTGVETQYF.

The CDR3 region has the DNA TGTGCCAGCAGCCAAGATGGGCCGGCCTATGGCTACACCTTC. Its translation: CASSQDGPAYGYTF. The J gene is TRBJ1-2, the V gene TRBV3-1, with D uncertain. Germline V gene sequence: CDR1 LGHDT, CDR2 YNNKEL (reference sequence). This CDR3 region has 14 residues. V lost 0 bases to trimming and J lost 4 bases, with 9 bases between them.

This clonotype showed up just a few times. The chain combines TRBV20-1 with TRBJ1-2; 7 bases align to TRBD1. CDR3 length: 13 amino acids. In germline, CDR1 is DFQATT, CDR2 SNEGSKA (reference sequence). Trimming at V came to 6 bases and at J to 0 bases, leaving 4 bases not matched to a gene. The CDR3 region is CSARRGPNYGYTF. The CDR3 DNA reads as TGCAGTGCAAGAAGGGGGCCTAACTATGGCTACACCTTC.

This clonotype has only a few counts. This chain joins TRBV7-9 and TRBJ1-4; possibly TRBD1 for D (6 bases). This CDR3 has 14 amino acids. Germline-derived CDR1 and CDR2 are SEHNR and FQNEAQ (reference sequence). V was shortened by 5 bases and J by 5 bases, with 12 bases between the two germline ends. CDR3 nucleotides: TGTGCCAGCAGCGGAGGACAGTCGAATGAAAAACTGTTTTTT. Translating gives CASSGGQSNEKLFF.

The CDR3 is CASSYRQGFAGELFF. CDR3 in DNA: TGTGCCAGCAGCTACAGACAGGGGTTCGCCGGGGAGCTGTTTTTT. The V call is TRBV7-2, the J call TRBJ2-2, with TRBD1 matching over 8 bases. Per the germline V gene, CDR1 is SGHTA and CDR2 is FQGNSA. V lost 4 bases to trimming and J lost 6 bases; unmatched junction nucleotides: 7. The CDR3 spans 15 residues.

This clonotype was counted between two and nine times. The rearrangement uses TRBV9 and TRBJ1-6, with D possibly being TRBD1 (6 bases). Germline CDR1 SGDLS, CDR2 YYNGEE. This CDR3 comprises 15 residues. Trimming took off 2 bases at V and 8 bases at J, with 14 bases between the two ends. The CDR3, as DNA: TGTGCCAGCAGCGTTTCAGGGGCTGTCGATTCACCCCTCCACTTT. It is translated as CASSVSGAVDSPLHF. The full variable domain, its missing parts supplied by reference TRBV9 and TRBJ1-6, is DSGVTQTPKHLITATGQRVTLRCSPRSGDLSVYWYQQSLDQGLQFLIQYYNGEERAKGNILERFSAQQFPDLHSELNLSSLELGDSALYFCASSVSGAVDSPLHFGNGTRLTVT.

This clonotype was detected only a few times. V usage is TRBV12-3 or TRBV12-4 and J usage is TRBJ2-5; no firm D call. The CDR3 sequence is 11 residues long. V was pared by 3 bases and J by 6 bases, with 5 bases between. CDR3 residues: CASSLTQTQYF. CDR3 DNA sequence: TGTGCCAGCAGTTTGACCCAGACCCAGTACTTC.

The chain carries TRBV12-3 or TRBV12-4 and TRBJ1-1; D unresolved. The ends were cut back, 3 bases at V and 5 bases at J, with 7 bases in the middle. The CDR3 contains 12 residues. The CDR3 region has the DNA TGTGCCAGCAGTTTTAGGGATACTGAAGCTTTCTTT. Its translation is CASSFRDTEAFF.

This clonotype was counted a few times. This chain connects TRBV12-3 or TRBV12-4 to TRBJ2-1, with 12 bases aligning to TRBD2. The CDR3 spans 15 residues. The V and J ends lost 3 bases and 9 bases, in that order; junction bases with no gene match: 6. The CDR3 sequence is CASSLLAGGLGEQFF. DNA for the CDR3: TGTGCCAGCAGTTTGCTAGCGGGGGGGCTAGGTGAGCAGTTCTTC.

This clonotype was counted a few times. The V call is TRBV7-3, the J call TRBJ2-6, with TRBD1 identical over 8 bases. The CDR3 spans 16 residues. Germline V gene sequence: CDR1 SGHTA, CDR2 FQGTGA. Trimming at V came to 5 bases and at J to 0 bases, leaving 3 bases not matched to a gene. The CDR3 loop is CASSPDRASGANVLTF. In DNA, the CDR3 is TGTGCCAGCAGCCCGGACAGGGCCTCTGGGGCCAACGTCCTGACTTTC.

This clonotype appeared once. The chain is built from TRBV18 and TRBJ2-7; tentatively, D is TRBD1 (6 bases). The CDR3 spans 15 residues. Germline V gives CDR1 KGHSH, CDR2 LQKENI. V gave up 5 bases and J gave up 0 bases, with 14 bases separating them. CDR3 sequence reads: CASSTTGDTSYEQYF. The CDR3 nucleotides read TGTGCCAGCTCAACGACTGGGGACACCTCCTACGAGCAGTACTTC.

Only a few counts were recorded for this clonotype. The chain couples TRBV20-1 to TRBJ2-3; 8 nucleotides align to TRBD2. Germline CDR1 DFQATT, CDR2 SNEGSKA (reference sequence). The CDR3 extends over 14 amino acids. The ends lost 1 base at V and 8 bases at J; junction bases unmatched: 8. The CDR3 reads CSARAREATGTQYF. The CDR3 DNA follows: TGCAGTGCTAGAGCGCGGGAGGCCACTGGTACGCAGTATTTT.

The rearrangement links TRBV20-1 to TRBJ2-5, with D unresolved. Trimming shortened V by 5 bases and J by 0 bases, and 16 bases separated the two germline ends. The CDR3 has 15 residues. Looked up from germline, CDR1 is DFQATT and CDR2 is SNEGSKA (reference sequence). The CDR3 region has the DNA TGCAGTGCTGGACCCTCAGGCAGCAACCAAGAGACCCAGTACTTC. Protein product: CSAGPSGSNQETQYF.

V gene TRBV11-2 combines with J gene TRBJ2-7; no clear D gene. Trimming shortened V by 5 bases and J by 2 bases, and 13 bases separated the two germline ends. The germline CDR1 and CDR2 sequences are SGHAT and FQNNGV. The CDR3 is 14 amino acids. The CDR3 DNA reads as TGTGCCAGCAGCGTCGAGTGGGTTACCTACGAGCAGTACTTC. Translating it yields CASSVEWVTYEQYF.

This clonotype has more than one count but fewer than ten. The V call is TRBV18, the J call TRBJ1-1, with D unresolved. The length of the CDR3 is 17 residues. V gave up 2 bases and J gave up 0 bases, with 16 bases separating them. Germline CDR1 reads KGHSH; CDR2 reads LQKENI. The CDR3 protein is CASSPLEVPHLNTEAFF. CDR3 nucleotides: TGTGCCAGCTCACCATTAGAGGTCCCTCACCTGAACACTGAAGCTTTCTTT.

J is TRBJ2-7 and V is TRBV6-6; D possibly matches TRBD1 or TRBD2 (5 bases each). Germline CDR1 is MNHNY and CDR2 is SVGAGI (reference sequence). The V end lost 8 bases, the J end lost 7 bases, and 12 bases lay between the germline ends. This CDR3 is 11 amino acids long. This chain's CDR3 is CASSGPAEQYF. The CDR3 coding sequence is TGTGCCAGCTCGGGGCCGGCAGAGCAGTACTTC.

The CDR3 DNA reads as TGTGCCACCAGTGATGCGGGACAGAGCACAGATACGCAGTATTTT. This codes for CATSDAGQSTDTQYF. V usage is TRBV24-1 and J usage is TRBJ2-3; D is perhaps TRBD1 (7 bases). V lost 3 bases to trimming and J lost 0 bases, with 9 bases between them. The CDR3 runs 15 residues. Germline-derived CDR1 and CDR2 are KGHDR and SFDVKD.

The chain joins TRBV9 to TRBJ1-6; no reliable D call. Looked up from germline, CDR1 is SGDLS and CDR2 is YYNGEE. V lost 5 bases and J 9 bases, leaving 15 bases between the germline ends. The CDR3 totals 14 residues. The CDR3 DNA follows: TGTGCCAGCAGGGGAGGGAGGGAAAGTTCACCCCTCCACTTT. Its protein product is CASRGGRESSPLHF.

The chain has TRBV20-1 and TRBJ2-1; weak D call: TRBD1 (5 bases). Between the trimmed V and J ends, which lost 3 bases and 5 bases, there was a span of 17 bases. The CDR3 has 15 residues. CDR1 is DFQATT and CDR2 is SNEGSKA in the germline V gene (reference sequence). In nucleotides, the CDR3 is TGCAGTGCTAGGAACCCCAGGGATACCCACAATGAGCAGTTCTTC. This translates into CSARNPRDTHNEQFF.